The present T cell receptor beta chain was sequenced within a study of CD8 T cells in Susac syndrome. The study's findings and limits: The study recognized that its TCR sequencing and HLA analysis covered a relatively small number of individuals.

This clonotype was counted a few times. Its antigen is unidentified. CDR1 SGHAT and CDR2 FQNNGV come from the germline V gene. V lost 3 bases, J lost 3 bases, and 10 bases stayed unmatched. The CDR3 is made up of 16 amino acids. Controls were drawn from healthy donors and were matched for age and sex. Negative isolation yielded CD8+ and CD4+ T cells; FACS enriched TEMRA cells. Random hexamers were used to reverse transcribe an amount of roughly 0.5 to 1 ug RNA. Multiplex PCR with immunoSEQ amplified the TCR beta CDR3 across 54 Vbeta and 13 Jbeta. TCRdb re-called the immunoSEQ multiplex PCR reads with MiXCR, one entry per CDR3 protein. Found here are some 26,000 distinct CDR3 sequences, 94% of them singletons; the top ten hold about 0.27%.

The genes are TRBV11-2 and TRBJ2-7; 8 positions agree with TRBD1. The sequencing input was CD8+ T cells from PBMCs. The receptor was derived from a human donor in good health. Written as DNA, the CDR3 is TGTGCCAGCAGCTTCTCCACCGGGACAGGAGACTACGAGCAGTACTTC. As protein: CASSFSTGTGDYEQYF.